This TCR beta chain emerged from a study of early T cells in non-severe SARS-CoV-2 infection. Whole-study context: Investigators sequenced bulk RNA drawn from unsorted whole blood, and chains remained unpaired.

This clonotype came up many times. The antigen is undetermined. Attachment of unique molecular identifiers was made to individual cDNA molecules. Each CDR3 protein is one row after TCRdb ran MiXCR on the 5' RACE reads. The sample lists about 72,000 distinct CDR3 sequences; 9.5% to 13% were seen once. Findings and limits, study-wide: Matching against VDJdb likely underestimated virus-specific expansions, favoring anti-spike CD8.

Trimming removed 0 bases from V and 4 bases from J, with 10 bases in between. Germline V CDR1 and CDR2: DFQATT, SNEGSKA (reference sequence). The CDR3 runs 13 residues. The TCR comes from an adult who was a healthcare worker with PCR-confirmed SARS-CoV-2 infection or an uninfected control (not recorded which). The chain recombines TRBV20-1 with TRBJ2-7, with D possibly matching TRBD1 (5 bases). The sample was whole blood, taken at baseline. CDR3 nucleotides: TGCAGTGCTAGAGACGGACAACCGTACGAGCAGTACTTC. This sequence encodes CSARDGQPYEQYF.